The clone carrying this T cell receptor beta chain was counted between two and nine times. Its cognate antigen is unknown. These data come from a study of graft-versus-host responses after intestinal transplantation. Looking at the study overall: Anti-thymocyte globulin induction preceded two to four years of tacrolimus and steroid maintenance in all recipients.

Here immunoSEQ multiplex PCR was the method, and the copy in TCRdb shows in-frame clones only, minus some. The repertoire holds roughly 45,000 clones, with roughly 95% as singletons. Study-level points and caveats: Some GvH clones were seen earlier in gut or blood, suggesting intestinal origin. Declining HvG levels early post-transplant were linked to peak circulating GvH clone levels.

Sample: PBMCs, taken around 48 weeks after intestinal transplant. The sequence derives from a human patient who received an intestinal transplant, so some T cells may come from the graft donor.

For the CDR3, the DNA is TGTGCCAGCAGCTACAACAGCTACGAGCAGTACTTC. It translates to CASSYNSYEQYF. This chain links TRBV7-6 with TRBJ2-7, with D hard to call. CDR1 is SGHVS and CDR2 is FNYEAQ in the germline V gene. Trimming cost V 4 bases and J 3 bases, with 7 bases left between them. The CDR3 runs to 12 residues.